The entry that follows covers one T cell receptor beta chain sequence. These data belong to a study of CD8+ T cells in alopecia areata. Trimming left V 5 bases short and J 7 bases short, with 18 bases between. The CDR3 extends over 16 amino acids. CDR1 SGHAT and CDR2 FQDESV come from the germline V gene (reference sequence). Reverse transcription of extracted RNA yielded cDNA, which provided the sequencing template. Method: immunoSEQ multiplex PCR; TCRdb's copy keeps in-frame clones and lacks some. The table includes around 180,000 clones, 60% detected once. Treatment meaning: oral pan-JAK inhibitor, 5-10 mg twice daily.

The genes are TRBV11-1 and TRBJ1-6; D unclear. The receptor's source is a human donor with alopecia areata. The sequencing here drew on CD4+ T cells sorted from blood, taken at week 24, from a patient treated with tofacitinib. The CDR3 loop is CASSPRIRRGNSPLHF. In DNA, the CDR3 is TGTGCCAGCAGCCCACGGATTCGACGGGGAAATTCACCCCTCCACTTT.